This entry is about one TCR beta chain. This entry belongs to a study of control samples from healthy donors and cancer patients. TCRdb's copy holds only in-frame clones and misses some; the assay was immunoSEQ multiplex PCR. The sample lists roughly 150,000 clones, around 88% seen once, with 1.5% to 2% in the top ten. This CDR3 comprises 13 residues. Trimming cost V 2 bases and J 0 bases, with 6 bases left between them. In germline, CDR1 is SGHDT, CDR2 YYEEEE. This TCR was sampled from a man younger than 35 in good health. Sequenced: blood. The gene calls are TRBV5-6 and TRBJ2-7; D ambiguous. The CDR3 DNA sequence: TGTGCCAGCAGCTTAAAACCCTCCTACGAGCAGTACTTC. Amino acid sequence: CASSLKPSYEQYF.